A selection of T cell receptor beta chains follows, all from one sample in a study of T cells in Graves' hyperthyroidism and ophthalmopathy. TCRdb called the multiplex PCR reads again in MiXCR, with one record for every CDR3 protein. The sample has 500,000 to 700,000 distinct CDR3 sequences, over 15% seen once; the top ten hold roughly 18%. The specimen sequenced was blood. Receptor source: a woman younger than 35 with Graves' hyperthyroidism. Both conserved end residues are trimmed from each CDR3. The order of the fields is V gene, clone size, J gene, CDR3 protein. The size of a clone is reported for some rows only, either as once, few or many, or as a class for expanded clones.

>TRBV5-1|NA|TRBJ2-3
ASSPAVLADTDTQY
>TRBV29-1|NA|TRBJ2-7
SVRLGDYEQY
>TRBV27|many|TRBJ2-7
ASSLGLGSGGLVYEQY
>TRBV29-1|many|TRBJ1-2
SGLGTGNYGYT
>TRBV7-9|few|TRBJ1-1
ASWVGVDTEAF
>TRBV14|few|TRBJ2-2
ASSQGQGPGELF
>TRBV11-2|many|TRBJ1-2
ASSLQPGVGYGYT
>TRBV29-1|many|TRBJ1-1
SVQGGTEAF
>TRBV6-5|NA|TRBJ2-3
ANSYLPTGSTDTQY
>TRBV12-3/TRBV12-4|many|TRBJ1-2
ASGPPGGYGYT
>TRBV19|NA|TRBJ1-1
ASNYKGGWTEAF
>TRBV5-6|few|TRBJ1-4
ASSAEGDRANEKLF
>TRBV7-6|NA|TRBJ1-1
ASSLGLSGWGNTEAF
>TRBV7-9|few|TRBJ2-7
ASSLGTLWSEQY
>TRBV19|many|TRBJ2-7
ASSLNTMAPVKQY
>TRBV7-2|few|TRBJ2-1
ASSSWDWANNEQF
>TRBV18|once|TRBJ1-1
ASSPARGGTEAF
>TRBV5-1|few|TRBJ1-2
ASSLATYEPVNYGYT